This is a list of T cell receptor beta chains from one sample in a study of early T cells in non-severe SARS-CoV-2 infection. TCRdb ran MiXCR on the 5' RACE reads and lists one entry per CDR3 protein. This table holds about 72,000 distinct CDR3 sequences, 9.5% to 13% found once. Sequencing used whole blood, obtained at baseline. The receptor source for this set is an adult who was a healthcare worker with PCR-confirmed SARS-CoV-2 infection or an uninfected control (not recorded which). CDR3s include the opening cysteine and the closing phenylalanine or tryptophan.

v_call: TRBV12-3/TRBV12-4; j_call: TRBJ2-2; cdr3_aa: CASSSLVELFF
v_call: TRBV10-3; j_call: TRBJ1-2; cdr3_aa: CAIRGQEGGYTF
v_call: TRBV12-3/TRBV12-4; j_call: TRBJ1-4; cdr3_aa: CASSDAGAANEKLFF
v_call: TRBV10-3; j_call: TRBJ2-2; cdr3_aa: CAISEGQGTSEAGELFF
v_call: TRBV7-9; j_call: TRBJ2-2; cdr3_aa: CASSGANTGELFF
v_call: TRBV4-3; j_call: TRBJ2-2; cdr3_aa: CASSQESGGSTGELFF
v_call: TRBV5-4; j_call: TRBJ2-7; cdr3_aa: CASSWGTASYEQYF
v_call: TRBV6-2/TRBV6-3; j_call: TRBJ2-1; cdr3_aa: CASYTSGGAYEQFF
v_call: TRBV7-8; j_call: TRBJ1-1; cdr3_aa: CASSVRGVTEAFF
v_call: TRBV27; j_call: TRBJ2-1; cdr3_aa: CASSLSWTGRVNEQFF
v_call: TRBV20-1; j_call: TRBJ2-7; cdr3_aa: CSARNGQPRSYEQYF
v_call: TRBV4-3; j_call: TRBJ2-3; cdr3_aa: CASSQEYTDTQYF
v_call: TRBV12-5; j_call: TRBJ1-1; cdr3_aa: CASGPGTGTYAEAFF
v_call: TRBV20-1; j_call: TRBJ2-5; cdr3_aa: CSARDRRGQETQYF
v_call: TRBV6-4; j_call: TRBJ2-6; cdr3_aa: CASSPRSSGANVLTF
v_call: TRBV3-1; j_call: TRBJ2-5; cdr3_aa: CASSQRGQQLAAF
v_call: TRBV30; j_call: TRBJ2-5; cdr3_aa: CACLLREMQETQYF
v_call: TRBV30; j_call: TRBJ1-3; cdr3_aa: CASQGARENTIYF
v_call: TRBV20-1; j_call: TRBJ2-7; cdr3_aa: CSARSYRGEDEQYF
v_call: TRBV4-1; j_call: TRBJ1-5; cdr3_aa: CASSQDGTGIQPQHF
v_call: TRBV16; j_call: TRBJ1-1; cdr3_aa: CASSPHRGLDTEAFF
v_call: TRBV7-8; j_call: TRBJ2-2; cdr3_aa: CASRAGGTGELFF
v_call: TRBV29-1; j_call: TRBJ2-3; cdr3_aa: CSVEPGVSTDTQYF
v_call: TRBV6-5; j_call: TRBJ1-1; cdr3_aa: CASSYSRTLIGPNTEAFF
v_call: TRBV20-1; j_call: TRBJ2-7; cdr3_aa: CSARDVADLNSYEQYF
v_call: TRBV20-1; j_call: TRBJ2-1; cdr3_aa: CSASVRTPFHEQFF
v_call: TRBV11-2; j_call: TRBJ2-3; cdr3_aa: CASSFLPDRVADTQYF
v_call: TRBV12-3/TRBV12-4; j_call: TRBJ1-5; cdr3_aa: CASSFGGQGNQPQHF
v_call: TRBV13; j_call: TRBJ2-7; cdr3_aa: CASSPPRGYEQYF
v_call: TRBV7-9; j_call: TRBJ2-7; cdr3_aa: CASSLEGLYEQYF
v_call: TRBV11-2; j_call: TRBJ2-5; cdr3_aa: CASSLEGEKTQYF
v_call: TRBV19; j_call: TRBJ2-6; cdr3_aa: CASLGKGRTGANVLTF
v_call: TRBV28; j_call: TRBJ2-3; cdr3_aa: CASSFGGSGGDTQYF
v_call: TRBV10-1; j_call: TRBJ2-2; cdr3_aa: CASSESRTGSTGELFF
v_call: TRBV3-1; j_call: TRBJ2-1; cdr3_aa: CASSEGLETYNEQFF